The clone carrying this TCR beta chain was recorded a few times. TCRdb independently ran MiXCR on the 5' RACE reads; one entry per CDR3 protein. The data hold 600,000 to 850,000 distinct CDR3 sequences, with around a sixth observed a single time. The trim removed 4 bases at V and 3 bases at J, leaving 5 bases unmatched. The CDR3 totals 15 residues. This sample was included in a study of identical twins. All donors were healthy Caucasians. The same sample was also studied in work on T cells expressing NK-cell markers. This second report adds: The eight sequenced donors comprised seven who were HCMV-seropositive and one who was seronegative. For 6 or 7 donors, the dominant NKG2C+ clonotypes made up about 1.0-7.5% of their CD8+ T cells.

Sequencing input: PBMCs. This rearrangement joins TRBV12-3 or TRBV12-4 to TRBJ2-7; TRBD2 matches 11 bases. The clonotype originates from a woman in her late teens or twenties in good health. This CDR3 reads CASSSGTSGRYEQYF. DNA of the CDR3: TGTGCCAGCAGTTCTGGGACTAGCGGCCGCTACGAGCAGTACTTC.